This T cell receptor beta chain derives from a study of CD8 T cells in ankylosing spondylitis. Trimming left V 2 bases short and J 7 bases short, with 9 bases between. The CDR3 totals 13 residues. Germline V gives CDR1 SGHVS, CDR2 FNYEAQ. In the case of this clonotype: Antigen specificity is unknown.

TCRdb ran MiXCR on the 5' RACE reads and lists one entry per CDR3 protein. The sample includes 750,000 to 850,000 distinct CDR3 sequences, 12% of them seen just once. Whole-study results and caveats: Blood of patients with ankylosing spondylitis appeared to be characterized by a TCR beta motif of about eight highly homologous variants.

What was sequenced was blood, either unsorted or a sorted T cell fraction (not recorded which). This receptor was taken from a male donor with ankylosing spondylitis. The J gene is TRBJ1-5, the V gene TRBV7-6, with unresolved D. The DNA for the CDR3 is TGTGCCAGCAGCTTAATGTTGGGGCAGCCCCAGCATTTT. Amino acids: CASSLMLGQPQHF.